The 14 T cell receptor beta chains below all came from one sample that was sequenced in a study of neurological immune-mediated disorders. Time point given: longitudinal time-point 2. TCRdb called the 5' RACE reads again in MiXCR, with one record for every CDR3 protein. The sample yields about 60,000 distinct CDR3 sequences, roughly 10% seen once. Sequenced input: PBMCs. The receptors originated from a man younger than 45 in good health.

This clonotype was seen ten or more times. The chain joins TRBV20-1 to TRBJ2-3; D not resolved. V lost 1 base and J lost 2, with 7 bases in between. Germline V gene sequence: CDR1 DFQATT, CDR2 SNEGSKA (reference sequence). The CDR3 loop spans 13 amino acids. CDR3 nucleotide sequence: TGCAGTGCTAGAGTCTACGTCACAGATACGCAGTATTTT. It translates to CSARVYVTDTQYF.

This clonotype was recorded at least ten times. The CDR3 loop reads CSVPGTDYNEQFF. The CDR3 DNA is TGCAGCGTCCCAGGGACAGATTACAATGAGCAGTTCTTC. The chain employs TRBV29-1 and TRBJ2-1, with 7 bases aligning to TRBD1. V shed 6 bases, J shed 4 bases, and the junction held 6 bases outside the gene matches. The length of the CDR3 is 13 residues. Germline lookup yields CDR1 SQVTM and CDR2 ANQGSEA.

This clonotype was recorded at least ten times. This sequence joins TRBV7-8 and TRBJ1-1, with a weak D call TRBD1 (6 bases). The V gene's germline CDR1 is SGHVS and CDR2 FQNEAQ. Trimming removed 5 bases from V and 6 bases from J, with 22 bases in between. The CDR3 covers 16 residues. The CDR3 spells CASSVLGGWGLAEAFF. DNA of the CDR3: TGTGCCAGCAGCGTACTAGGGGGGTGGGGCCTCGCTGAAGCTTTCTTT.

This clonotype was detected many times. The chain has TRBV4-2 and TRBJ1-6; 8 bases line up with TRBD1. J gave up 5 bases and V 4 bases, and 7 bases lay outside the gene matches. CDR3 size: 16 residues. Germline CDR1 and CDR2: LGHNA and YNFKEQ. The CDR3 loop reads CASSLNPTGDNSPLHF. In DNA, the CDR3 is TGTGCCAGCAGCCTAAATCCGACAGGGGATAATTCACCCCTCCACTTT.

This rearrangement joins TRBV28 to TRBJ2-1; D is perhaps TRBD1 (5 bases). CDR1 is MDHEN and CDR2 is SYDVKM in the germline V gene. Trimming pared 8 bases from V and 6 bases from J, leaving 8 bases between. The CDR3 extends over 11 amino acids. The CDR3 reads CASDSTNEQFF. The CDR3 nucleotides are TGTGCCAGCGACAGTACCAATGAGCAGTTCTTC.

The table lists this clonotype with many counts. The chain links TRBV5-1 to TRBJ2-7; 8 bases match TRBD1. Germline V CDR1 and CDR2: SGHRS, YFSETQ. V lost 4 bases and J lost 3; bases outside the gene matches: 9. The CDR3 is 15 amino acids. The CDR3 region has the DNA TGCGCCAGCAGCCTACTCCCGGGGACAGGCTACGAGCAGTACTTC. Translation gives CASSLLPGTGYEQYF.

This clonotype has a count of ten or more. The CDR3 spells CASNHPGDFASQETQYF. The CDR3 nucleotides read TGTGCCAGCAATCACCCAGGGGATTTCGCCTCCCAAGAGACCCAGTACTTC. The gene calls are TRBV6-1 and TRBJ2-5; D possibly corresponds to TRBD1 (6 bases). The CDR3 length is 17 residues. Germline V CDR1 and CDR2: MNHNS, SASEGT. V lost 7 bases, J lost 1 base, and 22 bases lay in between.

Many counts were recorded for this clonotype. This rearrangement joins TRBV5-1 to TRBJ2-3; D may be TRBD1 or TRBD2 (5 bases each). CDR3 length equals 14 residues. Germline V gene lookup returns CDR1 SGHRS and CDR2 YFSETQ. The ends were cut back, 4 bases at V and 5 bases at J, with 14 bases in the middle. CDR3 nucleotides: TGCGCCAGCAGCCCTTCCGGGGCGCGAGATACGCAGTATTTT. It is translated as CASSPSGARDTQYF.

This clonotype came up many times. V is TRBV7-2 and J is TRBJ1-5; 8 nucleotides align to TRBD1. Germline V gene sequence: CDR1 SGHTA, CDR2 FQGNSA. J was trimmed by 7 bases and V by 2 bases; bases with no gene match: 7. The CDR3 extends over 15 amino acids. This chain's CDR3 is CASSLMTGVGQPQHF. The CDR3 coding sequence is TGTGCCAGCAGCTTAATGACAGGGGTAGGACAGCCCCAGCATTTT. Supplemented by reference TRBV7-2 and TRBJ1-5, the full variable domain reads GAGVSQSPSNKVTEKGKDVELRCDPISGHTALYWYRQSLGQGLEFLIYFQGNSAPDKSGLPSDRFSAERTGGSVSTLTIQRTQQEDSAVYLCASSLMTGVGQPQHFGDGTRLSIL.

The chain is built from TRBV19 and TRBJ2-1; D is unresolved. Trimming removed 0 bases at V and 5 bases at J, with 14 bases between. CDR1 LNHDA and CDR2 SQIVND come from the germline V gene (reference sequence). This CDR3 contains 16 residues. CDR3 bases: TGTGCCAGTAGTATAGAGTCGCGTAGAGGTCACAATGAGCAGTTCTTC. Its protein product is CASSIESRRGHNEQFF.

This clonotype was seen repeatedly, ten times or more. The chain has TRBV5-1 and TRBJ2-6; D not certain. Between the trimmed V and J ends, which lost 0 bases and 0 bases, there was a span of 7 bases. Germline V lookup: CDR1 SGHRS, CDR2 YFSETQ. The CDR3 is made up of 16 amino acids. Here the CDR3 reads CASSLAMSSGANVLTF. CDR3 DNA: TGCGCCAGCAGCTTGGCGATGAGCTCTGGGGCCAACGTCCTGACTTTC.

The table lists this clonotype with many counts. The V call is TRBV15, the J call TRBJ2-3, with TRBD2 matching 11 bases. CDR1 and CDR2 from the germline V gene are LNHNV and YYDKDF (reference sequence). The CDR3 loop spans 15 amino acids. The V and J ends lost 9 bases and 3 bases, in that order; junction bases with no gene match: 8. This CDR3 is CATEDLAGGTDTQYF. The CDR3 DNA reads TGTGCCACAGAAGACTTAGCGGGAGGGACAGATACGCAGTATTTT.

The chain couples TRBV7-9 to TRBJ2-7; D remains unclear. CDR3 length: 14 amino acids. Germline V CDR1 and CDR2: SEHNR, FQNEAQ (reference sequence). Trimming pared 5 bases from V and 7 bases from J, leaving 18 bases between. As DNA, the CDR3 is TGTGCCAGCAGCCAGGATGCCGGGCCTTGGGAGCAGTACTTC. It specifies CASSQDAGPWEQYF. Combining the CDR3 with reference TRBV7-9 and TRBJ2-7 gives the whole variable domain DTGVSQNPRHKITKRGQNVTFRCDPISEHNRLYWYRQTLGQGPEFLTYFQNEAQLEKSRLLSDRFSAERPKGSFSTLEIQRTEQGDSAMYLCASSQDAGPWEQYFGPGTRLTVT.

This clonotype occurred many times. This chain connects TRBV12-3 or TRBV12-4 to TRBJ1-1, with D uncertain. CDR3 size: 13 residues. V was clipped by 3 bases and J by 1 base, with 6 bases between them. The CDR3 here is CASSFMGNTEAFF. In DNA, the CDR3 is TGTGCCAGCAGTTTTATGGGGAACACTGAAGCTTTCTTT.